This TCR beta chain was recorded in a study of blood T cell repertoires in COVID-19. Study in general: COVID-19 samples, acute and convalescent, were from the United States, Italy and Spain. T cells, B-cell-depleted T cells, or PBMCs provided the cDNA or gDNA that served as material.

In the original processing: Researchers report that nucleated cell counts were estimated from reference gene primer amplification. Using immunoSEQ multiplex PCR, the repertoire was profiled, and TCRdb retains in-frame clones only, with some absent. The V and J calls and clone size were taken over from that table, and D and trimming were inferred from the DNA. The table includes 160,000 or so clones, about 85% detected once. V lost 8 bases, J lost 6 bases, and 23 bases lay in between. The CDR3 contains 16 residues. Germline values: CDR1 MNHNY, CDR2 SVGAGI (reference sequence). This sequence originates from an older man who had recovered from COVID-19. This rearrangement joins TRBV6-6 to TRBJ2-1; TRBD1 might be the D (6 bases). The sequencing input was peripheral blood. The CDR3 region has the DNA TGTGCCAGCTTTGGGGTGGGGACATCCGGCTCCAATGAGCAGTTCTTC. Protein: CASFGVGTSGSNEQFF.